One sample yielded the 20 T cell receptor beta chains listed below, sequenced in a study of shared clonotypes between healthy human individuals. The table came from immunoSEQ multiplex PCR; TCRdb's copy has only in-frame clones and leaves some out. Here the sample spans 600,000 to 750,000 clones, 72% being singletons. The sample consisted of memory CD4+ T cells sorted from blood. Regarding subset: CD45RA-negative fraction. These receptors all stem from a woman aged 25 to 45 in good health.

The chain is built from TRBV28 and TRBJ1-1; 12 bases are a match to TRBD1. CDR1 MDHEN and CDR2 SYDVKM come from the germline V gene. CDR3 size: 17 residues. With V trimmed by 4 bases and J by 1 base, 7 bases remained unmatched. The CDR3 DNA reads TGTGCCAGCAGTTCCCCCGGGACAGGGGGCAGGAACACTGAAGCTTTCTTT. Encoded protein: CASSSPGTGGRNTEAFF.

This rearrangement joins TRBV27 to TRBJ2-7, with D possibly being TRBD1 (6 bases). Deletions cut 5 bases from V and 6 bases from J, with 14 bases between. CDR1 is MNHEY and CDR2 is SMNVEV in the germline V gene (reference sequence). The CDR3 runs 13 residues. This CDR3 reads CASSQHRDVEQYF. As DNA, the CDR3 is TGTGCCAGCAGTCAGCACAGGGACGTCGAGCAGTACTTC.

The table lists this clone with many counts. This chain connects TRBV2 to TRBJ1-4; TRBD1 is a possible D gene (6 bases). CDR1 and CDR2 (germline): SNHLY, FYNNEI. The CDR3 extends over 15 amino acids. Deletions cut 6 bases from V and 10 bases from J, with 21 bases between. CDR3 DNA sequence: TGTGCCAGCAGCGGGACACCCGGGTTTGGGGTAAAACTGTTTTTT. It specifies CASSGTPGFGVKLFF.

This chain joins TRBV11-3 and TRBJ2-3, with D perhaps TRBD2 (6 bases). Trimming pared 5 bases from V and 5 bases from J, leaving 20 bases between. In germline, CDR1 is SGHNT, CDR2 YENEEA. This CDR3 contains 16 residues. The DNA of the CDR3 is TGTGCCAGCAGCCCACAAGGAGGAGCGGGCCGAGATACGCAGTATTTT. It yields the protein CASSPQGGAGRDTQYF.

This clone came up once. The chain employs TRBV9 and TRBJ2-2; 9 bases map to TRBD1. The J segment lost 1 base and the V segment lost 5 bases, leaving 3 bases of the junction unmatched. In germline, CDR1 is SGDLS, CDR2 YYNGEE. The CDR3 loop spans 15 amino acids. CDR3 loop: CASRWGQGNTGELFF. For the CDR3, the DNA is TGTGCCAGCAGATGGGGACAGGGGAACACCGGGGAGCTGTTTTTT.

V gene TRBV28 combines with J gene TRBJ2-7, with a possible D match to TRBD1 (6 bases). V lost 2 bases, J lost 2 bases, and 16 bases lay in between. CDR3 length: 16 amino acids. Looked up from germline, CDR1 is MDHEN and CDR2 is SYDVKM. The DNA for the CDR3 is TGTGCCAGCAGTTTAAACACATGGGACACAACCTACGAGCAGTACTTC. Translating it yields CASSLNTWDTTYEQYF. Supplemented by reference TRBV28 and TRBJ2-7, the full variable domain reads DVKVTQSSRYLVKRTGEKVFLECVQDMDHENMFWYRQDPGLGLRLIYFSYDVKMKEKGDIPEGYSVSREKKERFSLILESASTNQTSMYLCASSLNTWDTTYEQYFGPGTRLTVT.

J is TRBJ2-5 and V is TRBV18; D not resolved. This CDR3 contains 15 residues. V lost 3 bases and J 2 bases, leaving 13 bases between the germline ends. CDR1 is KGHSH and CDR2 is LQKENI in the germline V gene. For the CDR3, the DNA is TGTGCCAGCTCACCCCGGTCGTTAAGTCAAGAGACCCAGTACTTC. Translation gives CASSPRSLSQETQYF.

V is TRBV28 and J is TRBJ2-7; D may be TRBD1 (5 bases). Trimming shortened V by 10 bases and J by 9 bases, and 28 bases separated the two germline ends. Germline-derived CDR1 and CDR2 are MDHEN and SYDVKM. There are 15 residues in the CDR3. The CDR3 coding sequence is TGTGCCACGGAACCCTGGACACATTCTACGTCAGGGCAGTACTTC. Translated, it gives CATEPWTHSTSGQYF.

This clone was recorded many times. The V gene is TRBV5-5, the J gene TRBJ2-2, with 8 bases fitting TRBD1. The V gene's germline CDR1 is SGHKS and CDR2 YYEKEE (reference sequence). There are 14 residues in the CDR3. V lost 5 bases and J lost 6; bases outside the gene matches: 6. As DNA, the CDR3 is TGTGCCAGCAGGTCAACAGGGGGTGCCGGGGAGCTGTTTTTT. This translates into CASRSTGGAGELFF.

The gene calls are TRBV4-1 and TRBJ1-3; D remains ambiguous. Trimming removed 0 bases at V and 4 bases at J, with 13 bases between. The CDR3 contains 16 residues. The germline CDR1 and CDR2 sequences are MGHRA and YSYEKL. The CDR3 protein is CASSQEKPYTGNTIYF. The CDR3 DNA sequence: TGCGCCAGCAGCCAAGAAAAACCTTACACGGGAAACACCATATATTTT.

The V gene is TRBV27, the J gene TRBJ1-2, with D possibly being TRBD1 (5 bases). Deletions cut 4 bases from V and 5 bases from J, with 14 bases between. The CDR3 length is 14 residues. Germline CDR1 and CDR2: MNHEY and SMNVEV (reference sequence). This chain's CDR3 is CASSYSREGYGYTF. CDR3 bases: TGTGCCAGCAGTTACAGCCGGGAGGGGTATGGCTACACCTTC.

The chain is built from TRBV30 and TRBJ1-4; D possibly corresponds to TRBD1 (5 bases). The CDR3 consists of 16 residues. The germline V gene encodes CDR1 GTSNPN and CDR2 SVGIG (reference sequence). Trimming took 8 bases from V and 4 from J, leaving 23 bases between them. CDR3 protein: CATRQSPGGDNEKLFF. The CDR3, as DNA: TGTGCCACCCGACAGTCGCCCGGCGGTGATAATGAAAAACTGTTTTTT.

Turning to this clone: Germline is not matched at one junction end, which may reflect a read error. The CDR3 region has the DNA TGTGCCAGCAGACCTCCGGGGGGTCTGAACAGTGAAGCTTTCTTT. It codes for CASRPPGGLNSEAFF. The chain combines TRBV7-9 with TRBJ1-1; D is perhaps TRBD1 (5 bases). The V gene's germline CDR1 is SEHNR and CDR2 FQNEAQ (reference sequence). The CDR3 sequence is 15 residues long.

V usage is TRBV18 and J usage is TRBJ2-7; 9 bases line up with TRBD1. Trimming cost V 4 bases and J 2 bases; bases outside gene matches: 6. The CDR3 spans 15 residues. CDR1 and CDR2 (germline): KGHSH, LQKENI. The CDR3 DNA follows: TGTGCCAGCTCACGTCCGGGACAGGGTACCTACGAGCAGTACTTC. Translation: CASSRPGQGTYEQYF.

V usage is TRBV2 and J usage is TRBJ1-1; a weak D match, TRBD1 (5 bases). The ends were cut back, 2 bases at V and 3 bases at J, with 13 bases in the middle. Germline assignment: CDR1 SNHLY and CDR2 FYNNEI. The CDR3 loop spans 15 amino acids. As DNA, the CDR3 is TGTGCCAGCAGTGAATATGGCCCCAGGGACACTGAAGCTTTCTTT. Translating gives CASSEYGPRDTEAFF.

The V and J genes are TRBV25-1 and TRBJ2-5; D is unclear. The J call is uncertain, as TRBJ2-7 better fits the DNA end. The germline V gene encodes CDR1 MGHDK and CDR2 SYGVNS. The CDR3 is 13 residues long. The CDR3 here is CASSAAVVYEQYF. The CDR3 DNA reads as TGTGCCAGCAGTGCGGCCGTGGTTTACGAGCAGTACTTC.

This clone was counted between two and nine times. This chain links TRBV11-2 with TRBJ1-1, with D unresolved. The CDR3 has 13 residues. The V gene lost 1 base and the J gene lost 6 bases, with 9 bases spanning the gap. CDR1 is SGHAT, CDR2 FQNNGV, per germline. The CDR3 DNA is TGTGCCAGCAGCTTAGGGAGCAAAGCTGAAGCTTTCTTT. Translation: CASSLGSKAEAFF.

The rearrangement links TRBV5-6 to TRBJ2-7, with 8 positions matching TRBD1. The V gene end was trimmed by 1 base and the J gene end by 5 bases; junction bases not matched to a gene: 8. The CDR3 runs to 15 residues. Per germline, CDR1 SGHDT and CDR2 YYEEEE. CDR3 in amino acids: CASSLTGGRAHEQYF. For the CDR3, the DNA is TGTGCCAGCAGCTTGACAGGGGGACGGGCTCACGAGCAGTACTTC.

The chain employs TRBV29-1 and TRBJ1-1; TRBD1 matches at 8 bases. This CDR3 has 14 amino acids. Germline trimming cut 7 bases from V and 3 bases from J; bases unmatched to any gene: 10. In germline, CDR1 is SQVTM, CDR2 ANQGSEA. CDR3 nucleotides: TGCAGCGCGACAGGGGCGGCTTCGGACACTGAAGCTTTCTTT. Protein product: CSATGAASDTEAFF.

The chain recombines TRBV28 with TRBJ2-1, with D possibly being TRBD1 (6 bases). V lost 2 bases and J 8 bases, leaving 19 bases between the germline ends. The CDR3 totals 16 residues. The germline CDR1 and CDR2 sequences are MDHEN and SYDVKM. CDR3 loop: CASSLPGTLGSHEQFF. In DNA form, the CDR3 reads TGTGCCAGCAGTTTACCAGGGACACTGGGGAGCCATGAGCAGTTCTTC. The complete variable domain, with remaining parts taken from reference TRBV28 and TRBJ2-1, reads DVKVTQSSRYLVKRTGEKVFLECVQDMDHENMFWYRQDPGLGLRLIYFSYDVKMKEKGDIPEGYSVSREKKERFSLILESASTNQTSMYLCASSLPGTLGSHEQFFGPGTRLTVL.